Listed below are T cell receptor beta chains from one sample, sequenced in a study of chemoradiotherapy in HPV16-positive cancers. The assay was immunoSEQ multiplex PCR, and TCRdb's table has in-frame clones only and misses some. Altogether 9,500 to 15,000 clones are present, roughly four fifths being singletons, with the ten largest covering about 1.1%. This specimen was acquired from a patient who underwent chemoradiotherapy. The source is a human donor with HPV-associated anogenital cancer. Both conserved end residues are part of each CDR3. D genes are given only for firm matches. A clone size is listed for some rows: how often the clone was seen (once, few, many), or a class if it is expanded.

J gene | clone size | V gene | D gene | CDR3 DNA | CDR3 protein
TRBJ1-6 | - | TRBV30 | - | TGTGCCTGGATCGGCAGAGATAATTCACCCCTCCACTTT | CAWIGRDNSPLHF
TRBJ2-7 | - | TRBV6-1 | - | TGTGCCAGCAGCCCGACGCCAGGGGACGAGCAGTACTTC | CASSPTPGDEQYF
TRBJ1-2 | few | TRBV7-8 | - | TGTGCCAGCAGCTTATCGGGCAACTTGAACTATGGCTACACCTTC | CASSLSGNLNYGYTF
TRBJ2-1 | - | TRBV19 | TRBD1 | TGTGCCAGTAGATACGGGACAGACAATGAGCAGTTCTTC | CASRYGTDNEQFF
TRBJ1-4 | - | TRBV28 | - | TGTGCCAGCAGTTTAGCAGGGGCGCGATCTGAAAAACTGTTTTTT | CASSLAGARSEKLFF
TRBJ2-6 | - | TRBV7-3 | - | TGTGCCAGCAGCCCACGGCCATCTGGGGCCAACGTCCTGACTTTC | CASSPRPSGANVLTF
TRBJ1-5 | few | TRBV10-3 | - | TGTGCCATCAGTGAGGGGGGGGGTCAGCCCCAGCATTTT | CAISEGGGQPQHF
TRBJ1-1 | - | TRBV18 | - | TGTGCCAGCTCACCCAATACAGCTAACACTGAAGCTTTCTTT | CASSPNTANTEAFF
TRBJ1-2 | - | TRBV6-5 | - | TGTGCCAGCAGTTCCACCCAAGAGATAGCTAACTATGGCTACACCTTC | CASSSTQEIANYGYTF
TRBJ1-2 | once | TRBV10-3 | - | TGTGCCATCAGTGTGGGTAAAACATACTATGGCTACACCTTC | CAISVGKTYYGYTF
TRBJ2-5 | - | TRBV5-4 | - | TGTGCCAGCAGCTTGGCCGGCAGAGAGACCCAGTACTTC | CASSLAGRETQYF
TRBJ1-5 | few | TRBV4-1 | - | TGCGCCAGCAGCCAGAGCGGCAATCAGCCCCAGCATTTT | CASSQSGNQPQHF
TRBJ2-1 | - | TRBV21-1 | - | TGTGCCAGCAGCAGGAACCGCGGGGATGCCTACAATGAGCAGTTCTTC | CASSRNRGDAYNEQFF
TRBJ1-2 | - | TRBV30 | - | TGTGCCTGGCGGGAGGGAGTGAAGGGCTACACCTTC | CAWREGVKGYTF
TRBJ1-2 | - | TRBV29-1 | TRBD1 | TGCAGCGTTGATTCCAGGGGGCAGGATGGCTACACCTTC | CSVDSRGQDGYTF
TRBJ1-5 | - | TRBV5-6 | - | TGTGCCAGCAGCTTGGGCCCAGGGGGCAATCAGCCCCAGCATTTT | CASSLGPGGNQPQHF
TRBJ2-2 | - | TRBV5-1 | - | TGCGCCAGCAGCAAACAGGTCGGGGAACGAACCGGGGAGCTGTTTTTT | CASSKQVGERTGELFF
TRBJ1-1 | - | TRBV5-1 | TRBD1 | TGCGCCAGCAGCTACCAGACAGGGGGCGGGGGCACTGAAGCTTTCTTT | CASSYQTGGGGTEAFF
TRBJ1-1 | once | TRBV18 | - | TGTGCCAGCTCACCGTACGTGGGAGCCACTGAAGCTTTCTTT | CASSPYVGATEAFF
TRBJ2-1 | - | TRBV5-4 | - | TGTGCCAGCAGCCCCCCGAATACAGCGTTCTACAATGAGCAGTTCTTC | CASSPPNTAFYNEQFF
TRBJ1-6 | once | TRBV15 | - | TGTGCCACCAGCAGCGCGAGGGGGGCCCTCCACTTT | CATSSARGALHF
TRBJ2-2 | - | TRBV18 | - | TGTGCCAGCTCACCACTTAGCGGAAGTACCGGGGAGCTGTTTTTT | CASSPLSGSTGELFF
TRBJ1-2 | - | TRBV28 | TRBD1 | TGTGCCATTGCGGACAGGATCGAAGTCTATGGCTACACCTTC | CAIADRIEVYGYTF
TRBJ2-2 | - | TRBV4-2 | TRBD1 | TGTGCCAGCAGCCACGCGACAGGGTCCGGCACCGGGGAGCTGTTTTTT | CASSHATGSGTGELFF
TRBJ2-7 | - | TRBV13 | TRBD2 | TGTGCCAGCAGCTTAGCGGGACTACAGTGGGGCGAGCAGTACTTC | CASSLAGLQWGEQYF
TRBJ2-1 | - | TRBV4-3 | TRBD1 | TGCGCCAGCAGCCAAGACGCAACCGGGACAGGGTTCCATGAGCAGTTCTTC | CASSQDATGTGFHEQFF
TRBJ1-4 | - | TRBV7-9 | - | TGTGCCAGCAGCTTAGCCGAGGCAACTAATGAAAAACTGTTTTTT | CASSLAEATNEKLFF
TRBJ1-2 | - | TRBV5-1 | - | TGCGCCAGCAGACAGACCGGGACACATAACTATGGCTACACCTTC | CASRQTGTHNYGYTF
TRBJ2-7 | few | TRBV11-3 | TRBD1 | TGTGCCAGCAGCTTAGGCAGGGGGCACGAGCAGTACTTC | CASSLGRGHEQYF